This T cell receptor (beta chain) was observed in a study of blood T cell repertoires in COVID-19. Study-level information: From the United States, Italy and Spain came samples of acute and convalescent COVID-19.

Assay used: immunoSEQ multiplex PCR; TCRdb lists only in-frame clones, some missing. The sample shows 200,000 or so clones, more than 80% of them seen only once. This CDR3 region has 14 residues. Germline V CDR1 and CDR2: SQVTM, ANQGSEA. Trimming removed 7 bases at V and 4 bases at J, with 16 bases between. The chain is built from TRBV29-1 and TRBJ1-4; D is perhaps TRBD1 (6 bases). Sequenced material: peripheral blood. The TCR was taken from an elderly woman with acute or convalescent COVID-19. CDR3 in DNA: TGCAGCGGGGGGCACGGACAGCTTAATGAAAAACTGTTTTTT. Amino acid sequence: CSGGHGQLNEKLFF.